This TCR beta chain was found in a study of T cells after somatic rescue of genetic block. Only in-frame clones appear in the TCRdb table, and some are missing; sequencing was by immunoSEQ multiplex PCR. Of 13,000 or so clones listed, 73% are singletons. The CDR3 contains 14 residues. Germline CDR1 and CDR2: MDHEN and SYDVKM. With 8 bases clipped from V and 2 bases from J, the junction kept 9 bases outside the gene matches. Sequencing was carried out using peripheral blood mononuclear cells (PBMCs). The chain employs TRBV28 and TRBJ2-7, with TRBD2 matching 7 bases. The source is a boy between 10 and 17 years old. The CDR3 sequence is CASSMGGGTYEQYF. The DNA for the CDR3 is TGTGCCAGCTCCATGGGGGGAGGGACCTACGAGCAGTACTTC.